Listed below are T cell receptor beta chains from one sample, sequenced in a study of blood T cells in healthy people across ages. In TCRdb, the 5' RACE reads were re-called with MiXCR into one record per CDR3 protein. Seen here are 650,000 to 1,000,000 distinct CDR3 sequences, around 36% observed once, and the top ten hold 13%. Sequenced input: blood. The receptors originated from a man younger than 30 in good health. Both conserved end residues are part of each CDR3. D genes are given only for firm matches. Clone sizes are given selectively: once, few, many, or a class where the clone is expanded.

>.|TRBJ2-5|TRBV20-1|.
CSARDFLGSSQETQYF
TGCAGTGCTAGAGACTTCCTCGGAAGCAGCCAAGAGACCCAGTACTTC
>.|TRBJ2-5|TRBV3-1|.
CASSQVNRRETQYF
TGTGCCAGCAGCCAAGTGAACAGACGAGAGACCCAGTACTTC
>.|TRBJ1-5|TRBV5-1|.
CASSVDGGRQPQHF
TGCGCCAGCAGCGTGGACGGGGGCCGGCAGCCCCAGCATTTT
>TRBD1|TRBJ2-2|TRBV20-1|few
CSANLRDRVSGELFF
TGCAGTGCTAACCTCCGGGACAGGGTTTCCGGGGAGCTGTTTTTT
>.|TRBJ2-5|TRBV18|.
CASSPLDTQETQYF
TGTGCCAGCTCCCCACTAGATACTCAAGAGACCCAGTACTTC
>TRBD1|TRBJ2-3|TRBV27|many
CASSLEGVQGATDTQYF
TGTGCCAGCAGTTTGGAGGGGGTACAGGGGGCGACCGATACGCAGTATTTT
>TRBD1|TRBJ2-5|TRBV12-3/TRBV12-4|.
CASSRTRTGYWETQYF
TGTGCCAGCAGCCGAACCCGGACAGGGTATTGGGAGACCCAGTACTTC
>TRBD1|TRBJ1-2|TRBV20-1|few
CSARGDRLEGYTF
TGCAGTGCTAGGGGGGACAGGCTAGAGGGCTACACCTTC
>.|TRBJ2-3|TRBV19|.
CASRGTGTMPDTQYF
TGTGCCAGTAGGGGGACGGGCACAATGCCAGATACGCAGTATTTT
>TRBD1|TRBJ1-5|TRBV28|once
CASSSPKDRAFIASNQPQHF
TGTGCCAGCAGTTCTCCCAAGGACAGGGCTTTCATAGCGAGCAATCAGCCCCAGCATTTT
>TRBD1|TRBJ1-2|TRBV12-3/TRBV12-4|few
CASSSTRTGARNYGYTF
TGTGCCAGCAGTTCCACGCGGACAGGAGCCCGTAACTATGGCTACACCTTC
>.|TRBJ2-5|TRBV2|few
CASSLLYNEQYF
TGTGCCAGCAGCCTGCTATACAATGAGCAGTACTTC
>.|TRBJ2-5|TRBV29-1|.
CSAGGGLGNEQYF
TGCAGCGCTGGTGGAGGGTTGGGCAATGAGCAGTACTTC
>.|TRBJ2-7|TRBV6-5|many
CASKSYTQGGYEQYF
TGTGCCAGCAAAAGTTACACCCAGGGTGGCTACGAGCAGTACTTC
>.|TRBJ1-2|TRBV14|many
CASSQDLGRRRGANYGYTF
TGTGCCAGCAGCCAAGATCTTGGCCGTCGTAGGGGGGCGAACTATGGCTACACCTTC
>TRBD2|TRBJ2-3|TRBV20-1|many
CSGHRGGATDTQYF
TGCAGTGGCCACCGCGGGGGGGCAACAGATACGCAGTATTTT
>.|TRBJ2-7|TRBV1|few
CTSSPYCPEQYF
TGCACCAGCAGCCCATACTGCCCCGAGCAGTACTTC
>.|TRBJ1-4|TRBV9|.
CASSVAVILGRINEKLFF
TGTGCCAGCAGCGTAGCTGTTATATTAGGGCGGATTAATGAAAAACTGTTTTTT
>.|TRBJ1-1|TRBV25-1|many
CASSARATGNTEAFF
TGTGCCAGCAGTGCCAGGGCTACAGGGAACACTGAAGCTTTCTTT
>.|TRBJ1-1|TRBV12-3/TRBV12-4|.
CASSLRLTGKTEAFF
TGCGCCAGCAGTCTCCGCCTCACAGGGAAAACTGAAGCTTTCTTT
>.|TRBJ2-5|TRBV20-1|once
CSVRDVTAQETQYF
TGCAGTGTTAGAGATGTGACAGCCCAAGAGACCCAGTACTTC
>.|TRBJ2-1|TRBV12-3/TRBV12-4|few
CASSFSLSEQFF
TGTGCCAGCAGTTTCAGTCTCAGTGAGCAGTTCTTC
>.|TRBJ2-5|TRBV25-1|.
CASSMERETQYF
TGTGCCAGCAGTATGGAGCGGGAGACCCAGTACTTC
>TRBD2|TRBJ2-7|TRBV9|few
CASSVQLGGGGANEQYF
TGTGCCAGCAGCGTTCAACTAGGGGGCGGGGGGGCCAATGAGCAGTACTTC
>.|TRBJ1-2|TRBV30|once
CAWIRPGRGIYGYTF
TGTGCCTGGATACGTCCGGGACGAGGTATTTATGGCTACACCTTC
>TRBD1|TRBJ2-6|TRBV12-3/TRBV12-4|.
CASSPRTGRYSGANVLTF
TGTGCCAGCAGTCCTAGGACAGGGAGGTACTCTGGGGCCAACGTCCTGACTTTC
>.|TRBJ2-7|TRBV3-1|.
CASSQGNPNEQYF
TGTGCCAGCAGCCAAGGAAATCCCAATGAGCAGTACTTC
>.|TRBJ1-2|TRBV9|.
CASGSDGKTIYGYTF
TGTGCCAGCGGGTCGGACGGGAAGACTATCTATGGCTACACCTTC
>.|TRBJ2-7|TRBV12-3/TRBV12-4|few
CASSFIKGTYNEQYF
TGTGCCAGCAGTTTCATCAAGGGGACATACAATGAGCAGTACTTC
>.|TRBJ2-7|TRBV12-3/TRBV12-4|many
CASSPGMATYEQYF
TGTGCCAGCAGTCCAGGGATGGCAACCTACGAGCAGTACTTC
>.|TRBJ2-3|TRBV12-3/TRBV12-4|many
CASSPRGGRDTQYF
TGTGCCAGCAGCCCCAGGGGAGGAAGAGATACGCAGTATTTT
>.|TRBJ1-1|TRBV6-6|.
CASGREVEAFF
TGTGCCAGCGGCCGTGAGGTTGAAGCTTTCTTT
>TRBD1|TRBJ2-7|TRBV18|.
CASSGPGQGGEQYF
TGTGCCAGCTCAGGTCCGGGACAGGGGGGCGAGCAGTACTTC
>.|TRBJ2-2|TRBV20-1|.
CSARGPSATGELFF
TGCAGTGCTAGAGGACCTAGCGCTACCGGGGAGCTGTTTTTT
>.|TRBJ1-5|TRBV12-3/TRBV12-4|many
CASSYRENQPQHF
TGTGCCAGCAGTTACAGGGAAAATCAGCCCCAGCATTTT
>TRBD1|TRBJ1-6|TRBV19|.
CASSVGTGASPLHF
TGTGCCAGTAGCGTTGGGACAGGGGCCTCACCCCTCCACTTT
>.|TRBJ2-3|TRBV13|few
CASSPFPDTQYF
TGTGCCAGCAGCCCTTTCCCAGATACGCAGTATTTT
>TRBD2|TRBJ2-1|TRBV4-1|.
CASSQEGLENNEQFF
TGCGCCAGCAGCCAAGAGGGACTAGAAAACAATGAGCAGTTCTTC
>.|TRBJ1-1|TRBV2|.
CASARLVEAFF
TGTGCCAGCGCCCGGCTCGTCGAAGCTTTCTTT
>.|TRBJ2-7|TRBV5-1|.
CASSPPGATYEQYF
TGCGCCAGCAGCCCCCCAGGGGCCACCTACGAGCAGTACTTC
>TRBD1|TRBJ2-4|TRBV4-1|.
CASSPMGQPKNIQYF
TGCGCCAGCAGCCCCATGGGACAGCCTAAAAACATTCAGTACTTC
>.|TRBJ2-5|TRBV15|.
CATSRDAFEETQYF
TGTGCCACCAGCAGAGATGCGTTCGAAGAGACCCAGTACTTC
>.|TRBJ2-7|TRBV12-3/TRBV12-4|.
CASSKVSYNEQYF
TGTGCCAGCAGCAAAGTCTCCTACAATGAGCAGTACTTC
>TRBD2|TRBJ2-3|TRBV14|many
CASSPLAESTDTQYF
TGTGCCAGCAGCCCACTAGCGGAAAGCACAGATACGCAGTATTTT
>.|TRBJ2-1|TRBV29-1|.
CSVEIRTHGAIEQFF
TGCAGCGTTGAAATAAGAACCCATGGGGCTATTGAGCAGTTCTTC
>.|TRBJ1-1|TRBV12-3/TRBV12-4|.
CASSLGWAVGLSEAFF
TGTGCCAGCAGTTTAGGTTGGGCGGTTGGATTATCTGAAGCTTTCTTT
>TRBD1|TRBJ2-7|TRBV20-1|.
CSATLPRQGASEQYF
TGCAGTGCCACCCTACCCAGACAGGGTGCCTCCGAGCAGTACTTC
>.|TRBJ2-7|TRBV29-1|many
CSVERGVSYEQYF
TGCAGCGTTGAGAGAGGGGTATCCTACGAGCAGTACTTC
>.|TRBJ2-1|TRBV6-2/TRBV6-3|.
CASSYSTGQFF
TGTGCCAGCAGTTACTCGACAGGTCAGTTCTTC
>.|TRBJ1-2|TRBV30|.
CAWNGGRDYGYTF
TGTGCCTGGAATGGGGGGAGGGACTATGGCTACACCTTC
>TRBD1|TRBJ1-2|TRBV28|few
CASSIGGEPGYTF
TGTGCCAGCAGTATAGGGGGCGAGCCTGGCTACACCTTC
>.|TRBJ2-3|TRBV29-1|many
CSVAPLGMDTQYF
TGCAGCGTTGCTCCTCTAGGCATGGATACGCAGTATTTT
>TRBD1|TRBJ2-7|TRBV20-1|.
CSARWDRGLVQYF
TGCAGTGCTAGGTGGGACAGGGGTTTGGTACAGTACTTC
>.|TRBJ2-1|TRBV27|.
CASGKGGNEQFF
TGTGCCAGCGGTAAGGGGGGTAATGAGCAGTTCTTC
>TRBD2|TRBJ2-5|TRBV27|many
CASSQLAGIMGQETQYF
TGTGCCAGCAGTCAACTAGCGGGGATTATGGGGCAAGAGACCCAGTACTTC
>TRBD1|TRBJ2-5|TRBV6-5|few
CASRGQGAQSEQYF
TGTGCCAGCAGGGGACAGGGGGCGCAATCTGAGCAGTACTTC